This T cell receptor beta chain was observed in a study of post-analysis software for immune sequencing data (dated by TCRdb to 2013 to 2016). Broadly, across the study: Disease courses on record covered relapsing-remitting, secondary progressive and progressive-relapsing multiple sclerosis, though some patients had no subtype annotation. Patient repertoires were compared against about a dozen previously published healthy control repertoires from donors aged 6 to 25 years. A subset of samples was prepared in parallel using single-end sample barcoding, then pooled and co-amplified after Illumina adapter ligation. Findings and caveats that apply to the study as a whole: Significantly lower normalized Chao1 diversity was found in multiple sclerosis patients than in controls, suggesting substantial peripheral T-cell clonal expansion. The multiple sclerosis patient group was slightly younger than the control group. Strong co-clustering of samples prepared in the same batch was shown by direct clustering with F measure, prompting a batch-effect correction. Significantly higher frequencies in patients than in controls were found for about 5 TRBV segments, including TRBV5-6, TRBV5-1 and TRBV20-1.

From its cysteine to its phenylalanine, the CDR3 spans 16 amino acids. Of all the DNA, just the CDR3 is kept, 48 bases in frame from base 1. Trimming accounts for 6 bases at V and 8 bases at J, while the number of junction bases matched to no gene is 14. The germline V gene gives CDR1 as SGHRS and CDR2 as YFSETQ. For this clonotype: Its antigen is still unknown. No base quality values were provided; no much bigger clone lies one nucleotide off.

To demonstrate the VDJtools post-analysis software, the study profiled TCR beta repertoires from the peripheral blood of 13 young patients with multiple sclerosis. The multiple sclerosis patients were children and adolescents ranging in age from about 6 to 17 years. Library preparation used PCR. Sequencing relied on an Illumina HiSeq 2500. To reduce PCR and sequencing biases, unique molecular identifiers were incorporated into the TCR beta cDNA libraries. Approximately 500,000 cDNA molecules were obtained per 1 to 10 million input T cells, so each molecule approximated one T cell. The patient libraries were prepared and sequenced using the same protocol as the earlier healthy control dataset. Samples belonging to the same batch were prepared together, multiplexed and sequenced on a shared HiSeq lane. Processing in the source paper ran as follows. Raw barcoded reads were processed with MIGEC, and single-read molecular identifier groups were discarded before consensus assembly and CDR3 extraction. Clonotype tables were post-analysed with VDJtools, and diversity was normalized by down-sampling all datasets to the smallest sample size. In repertoire overlap clustering, CDR3 amino acid sequences, but not nucleotide sequences, were matched to correct batch-related cross-sample contamination. TCRdb reworked the public reads: Q25 trimming with fastp, MiXCR clone assembly, productive beta chains retained. CDR3 protein sequences are deduplicated, and each keeps its most common genes and DNA. The V and J calls come from TCRdb's annotation, not from the publication. The sample records 750,000 to 950,000 distinct CDR3 sequences, about half of which are singletons. Roughly 4.9% of the sample is taken by the ten largest.

This receptor was taken from a girl aged 5-17 years with multiple sclerosis. Input material: blood. Rearrangement joined TRBV5-1 to TRBJ2-1, with TRBD2 identical over 10 junction bases. In nucleotide form, the sequence is TGCGCCAGCACATACCCGAGCGGGAGGGCCGGCGATGAGCAGTTCTTC. Its coded protein is CASTYPSGRAGDEQFF.